The rows below give T cell receptor beta chains drawn from one sample of a study of blood T cell repertoires in COVID-19. The protocol was immunoSEQ multiplex PCR, while the TCRdb copy is restricted to in-frame clones and leaves out a portion. This repertoire shows approximately 170,000 clones, about 85% found once; its top ten account for roughly 15%. Material: peripheral blood. The receptors were gathered from a woman in her 70s with COVID-19, enrolled during active disease. The CDR3 runs from the conserved cysteine through the conserved F or W. Each record gives: CDR3 protein, CDR3 DNA, V gene, clone size, D gene, J gene. A D gene is named only where the DNA matches it firmly. Some rows mark clone size as missing; the rest say once, few, many or name a class of expanded clone.

CASCLAGTDTQYF TGTGCCAGCTGTTTAGCGGGCACAGATACGCAGTATTTT TRBV6-6 NA NA TRBJ2-3
CASSLGQNSPLHF TGTGCCAGCAGCTTGGGACAGAATTCACCCCTCCACTTT TRBV7-8 NA TRBD1 TRBJ1-6
CASSLGRDKQNEQFF TGTGCCAGCAGCTTAGGCAGGGACAAACAAAATGAGCAGTTCTTC TRBV11-3 NA NA TRBJ2-1
CASSQAGWDLAFEQYF TGTGCCAGCAGCCAAGCGGGGTGGGACTTAGCCTTCGAGCAGTACTTC TRBV3-1/TRBV3-2 NA NA TRBJ2-7
CASTEPGGAGEKLFF TGTGCCAGCACGGAACCCGGGGGGGCGGGGGAAAAACTGTTTTTT TRBV28 NA NA TRBJ1-4
CASRGQYGSPLHF TGTGCCAGCCGGGGACAGTACGGTTCACCCCTCCACTTT TRBV11-2 NA TRBD1 TRBJ1-6
CASTLGQGSEDEQFF TGTGCCAGCACCCTAGGACAGGGGTCGGAAGATGAGCAGTTCTTC TRBV5-8 NA TRBD1 TRBJ2-1
CASEERGGRETQYF TGTGCCAGCGAGGAACGGGGGGGCCGGGAGACCCAGTACTTC TRBV3-1/TRBV3-2 NA TRBD2 TRBJ2-5
CAWSPGGKDNGYTF TGTGCCTGGAGCCCCGGGGGAAAGGATAATGGCTACACCTTC TRBV30 NA NA TRBJ1-2
CASSIVTGGNEQFF TGTGCCAGTAGTATAGTGACAGGGGGGAATGAGCAGTTCTTC TRBV19 NA TRBD1 TRBJ2-1
CASSTGLDEQFF TGTGCCAGCAGCACAGGGTTGGATGAGCAGTTCTTC TRBV13 NA NA TRBJ2-1
CASGTGEWGSGNTIYF TGTGCCAGCGGGACAGGGGAATGGGGCTCTGGAAACACCATATATTTT TRBV6-4 once TRBD1 TRBJ1-3
CSFWDSHSYEQYF TGCAGCTTTTGGGACAGTCACTCCTACGAGCAGTACTTC TRBV29-1 NA TRBD1 TRBJ2-7
CASRHPSSTDTQYF TGCGCCAGCAGACACCCATCTAGCACAGATACGCAGTATTTT TRBV5-1 NA NA TRBJ2-3
CASSLAVAPNVGEQYF TGCGCCAGCAGCCTGGCGGTGGCTCCGAACGTCGGCGAGCAGTACTTC TRBV4-1 NA NA TRBJ2-7
CAWSVRVGTNTNEKLFF TGTGCCTGGAGTGTACGGGTGGGGACTAACACTAATGAAAAACTGTTTTTT TRBV30 NA NA TRBJ1-4
CASSSRGSNTGELFF TGTGCCAGCAGTTCGCGGGGATCGAACACCGGGGAGCTGTTTTTT TRBV7-6 NA NA TRBJ2-2
CASSYGPSGNTIYF TGTGCCAGCAGTTACGGCCCCTCTGGAAACACCATATATTTT TRBV6-5 NA NA TRBJ1-3
CASSLVRADTIYF TGTGCCAGCAGCTTAGTGCGGGCGGACACCATATATTTT TRBV7-2 few NA TRBJ1-3
CASSRDNTEAFF TGTGCCAGCAGCCGCGATAACACTGAAGCTTTCTTT TRBV3-1/TRBV3-2 NA NA TRBJ1-1
CSVVMRGNEQFF TGCAGCGTTGTTATGAGGGGGAATGAGCAGTTCTTC TRBV29-1 once NA TRBJ2-1
CASRSRGTNEKLFF TGTGCCAGCCGATCGCGGGGTACTAATGAAAAACTGTTTTTT TRBV10-3 NA NA TRBJ1-4
CASRDTGQGHRNTIYF TGTGCCAGCAGAGATACGGGACAGGGGCATCGAAACACCATATATTTT TRBV7-2 few TRBD1 TRBJ1-3
CASNRGGGNTIYF TGTGCCAGCAACAGGGGAGGAGGAAACACCATATATTTT TRBV19 NA TRBD1 TRBJ1-3
CASKGTANYGYTF TGTGCCAGCAAGGGGACAGCTAACTATGGCTACACCTTC TRBV28 few TRBD1 TRBJ1-2
CASSRWDINNEQFF TGTGCCAGCAGCCGATGGGACATAAACAATGAGCAGTTCTTC TRBV7-8 NA NA TRBJ2-1
CASSYFQGQAQHF TGTGCCAGCAGTTACTTCCAGGGTCAGGCCCAGCATTTT TRBV6-5 once NA TRBJ1-5
CASTLGGETQYF TGTGCCAGCACCCTGGGGGGGGAGACCCAGTACTTC TRBV7-8 NA TRBD2 TRBJ2-5